This TCR beta chain is from a study of response to subunit inactivated influenza vaccine. TCRdb reprocessed the RT-PCR reads via MiXCR and lists one record per CDR3 protein. The sample holds a few hundred thousand distinct CDR3 sequences, 12% to 15% seen once. In germline, CDR1 is MRHNA, CDR2 SNTAGT. V was pared by 6 bases and J by 6 bases, with 17 bases between. This CDR3 comprises 15 residues. Broader study findings: The authors put forward the suggestion that each seasonal influenza vaccination may bring in only a limited number of new T cells.

About this clonotype: Its antigen is not identified.

The V gene is TRBV6-4, the J gene TRBJ2-2, with a weak D call TRBD1 (6 bases). Sequences were derived from PBMCs from blood, sampled roughly 13 days after vaccination. The TCR sequence derives from a man aged 45-65 years who received an inactivated influenza vaccine. In DNA, the CDR3 is TGTGCCAGCAGAATCGACAGGAGGATTTCCGGGGAGCTGTTTTTT. Translated, it gives CASRIDRRISGELFF.